These 8 T cell receptor beta chains share one sample of origin, sequenced in a study of low-dose radiotherapy and immunotherapy resistance in tumors. Covering alpha and beta chains, TRAV- and TRBV-specific primers were used for the first-strand cDNA. Amplification, which lasted approximately 20 PCR cycles, used a constant-region primer and V-primer adapter to amplify TCRs. TCRdb recomputed calls from the reads with MiXCR, one row per CDR3 protein. The sample carries some 71,000 distinct CDR3 sequences, 31% recorded once. Stated time point: before trial treatment. The input for sequencing was PBMCs, taken before treatment. All receptors come from a female donor with ovarian cancer.

There are many counts of this clonotype. V and J are TRBV12-3 or TRBV12-4 and TRBJ1-4; TRBD1 agrees at 9 bases. The CDR3 loop spans 15 amino acids. Trimming at V came to 5 bases and at J to 7 bases, leaving 8 bases not matched to a gene. Here the CDR3 DNA reads TGTGCCAGCAGTCCGGGACAGGGTACGACTGAAAAACTGTTTTTT. Amino acids: CASSPGQGTTEKLFF.

This clonotype was seen only once. The chain uses TRBV20-1 and TRBJ2-3; 9 bases are a match to TRBD2. Germline values: CDR1 DFQATT, CDR2 SNEGSKA (reference sequence). Trimming cost V 3 bases and J 1 base; bases outside gene matches: 11. The CDR3 has 17 amino acids. Here the CDR3 reads CSASRREGPRGTDTQYF. CDR3 DNA sequence: TGCAGTGCTAGCAGGCGGGAGGGCCCAAGAGGCACAGATACGCAGTATTTT.

There are many counts of this clonotype. The V call is TRBV20-1, the J call TRBJ1-2; D is unresolved. The CDR3 totals 14 residues. The V end was cut by 3 bases, the J end by 8 bases, with 19 bases between. Per germline, CDR1 DFQATT and CDR2 SNEGSKA (reference sequence). CDR3 in amino acids: CSARAAGAERGYTF. The CDR3 coding sequence is TGCAGTGCTAGGGCAGCGGGCGCTGAGAGAGGCTACACCTTC.

V usage is TRBV27 and J usage is TRBJ2-7, with D possibly TRBD1 on 5 matching bases. Per the germline V gene, CDR1 is MNHEY and CDR2 is SMNVEV (reference sequence). V lost 8 bases, J lost 0 bases, and 23 bases lay in between. This CDR3 spans 17 amino acids. CDR3 in DNA: TGTGCCAGCGCCCTAAGCCCCACAGGTTTCCTCTCCTACGAGCAGTACTTC. This sequence encodes CASALSPTGFLSYEQYF.

This clonotype has ten or more counts. This chain joins TRBV30 and TRBJ1-5; D is unresolved. Germline V CDR1 and CDR2: GTSNPN, SVGIG (reference sequence). This CDR3 has 13 residues. The V gene lost 1 base and the J gene lost 10 bases, with 14 bases spanning the gap. Here the CDR3 reads CAWSATPSEPQHF. In nucleotides, the CDR3 is TGTGCCTGGAGTGCGACACCTTCGGAACCCCAGCATTTT.

This chain uses TRBV6-5 with TRBJ2-7, with D unresolved. Germline-derived CDR1 and CDR2 are MNHEY and SVGAGI. This CDR3 comprises 13 residues. Trimming removed 5 bases at V and 7 bases at J, with 15 bases between. CDR3 DNA sequence: TGTGCCAGCAGTACCCGGACCGTGGGGGAGCAGTACTTC. Its protein product is CASSTRTVGEQYF.

This chain joins TRBV28 and TRBJ2-4; D remains ambiguous. Germline V gene sequence: CDR1 MDHEN, CDR2 SYDVKM. Between the trimmed V and J ends, which lost 1 base and 13 bases, there was a span of 14 bases. This CDR3 is 13 amino acids long. The CDR3 nucleotides are TGTGCCAGCAGTTTATCTCACGTCGAACCCCAGTACTTC. Translation gives CASSLSHVEPQYF.

V and J are TRBV25-1 and TRBJ2-7; tentative D call: TRBD1 (6 bases). Germline-derived CDR1 and CDR2 are MGHDK and SYGVNS. Trimming stripped 2 bases from V and 6 bases from J, with 11 bases between. This CDR3 spans 13 amino acids. The CDR3 loop reads CASSEIQGGEQYF. In nucleotides, the CDR3 is TGTGCCAGCAGTGAAATACAGGGCGGCGAGCAGTACTTC.